This TCR beta chain originates from a study of OX40 agonist ivuxolimab in advanced cancers. The repertoire was sequenced with immunoSEQ multiplex PCR; TCRdb's copy has only in-frame clones and lacks some. The data contain more than 30,000 clones, approximately 86% of them singletons. The CDR3 has 17 amino acids. In germline, CDR1 is SGHTA, CDR2 FQGTGA. J was trimmed by 0 bases and V by 1 base; bases with no gene match: 6. Concerning this clone itself: No antigen is known for it.

Study-level findings and limits: The antigen specificity of the peripheral T cells (those that were expanded) was not determined. Certain nonresponding patients likewise had low normalized T-cell clonal expansion.

Sequencing was performed on CD4+ or CD8+ T cells sorted from blood, taken in a trial of the OX40 agonist ivuxolimab. This sequence joins TRBV7-3 and TRBJ2-3; 8 bases map to TRBD2. The receptor comes from an adult with an advanced solid tumor such as melanoma, head and neck, liver or kidney cancer. The CDR3 loop reads CASSLSSSGTSTDTQYF. DNA of the CDR3: TGTGCCAGCAGCTTAAGTAGTAGCGGGACTAGCACAGATACGCAGTATTTT.